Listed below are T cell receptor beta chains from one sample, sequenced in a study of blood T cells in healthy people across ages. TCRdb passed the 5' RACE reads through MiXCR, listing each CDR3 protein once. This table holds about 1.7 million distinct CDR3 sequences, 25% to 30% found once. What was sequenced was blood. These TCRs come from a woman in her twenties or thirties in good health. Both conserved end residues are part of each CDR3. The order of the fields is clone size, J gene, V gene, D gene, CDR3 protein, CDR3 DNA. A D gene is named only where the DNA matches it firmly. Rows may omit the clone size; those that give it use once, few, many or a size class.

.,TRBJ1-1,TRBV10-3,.,CATRGVGTEAFF,TGTGCCACTCGCGGGGTTGGGACTGAAGCTTTCTTT
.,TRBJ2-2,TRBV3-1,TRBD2,CASGGAGGPTGELFF,TGTGCCAGCGGAGGTGCGGGGGGGCCAACCGGGGAGCTGTTTTTT
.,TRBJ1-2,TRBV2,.,CASSEARLIYGYTF,TGTGCCAGCAGTGAAGCGCGTCTGATCTATGGCTACACCTTC
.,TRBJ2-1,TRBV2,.,CASIPPGGQYNEQFF,TGTGCCAGCATCCCCCCGGGGGGCCAATACAATGAGCAGTTCTTC
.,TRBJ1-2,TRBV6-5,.,CASSWGTDGDYGYTF,TGTGCCAGCAGTTGGGGGACGGACGGGGACTATGGCTACACCTTC
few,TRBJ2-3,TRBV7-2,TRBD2,CASSLSGTSGIIDPQYF,TGTGCCAGCAGCTTAAGCGGTACTAGCGGGATAATAGATCCGCAGTATTTT
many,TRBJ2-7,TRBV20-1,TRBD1,CSASQGVNEQYF,TGCAGTGCTAGCCAGGGGGTCAACGAGCAGTACTTC
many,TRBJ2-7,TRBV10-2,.,CASRGGSFYEQYF,TGCGCCAGCAGAGGGGGGAGCTTCTACGAGCAGTACTTC
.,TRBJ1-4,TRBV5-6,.,CASSKTGSEKLFF,TGTGCCAGCAGCAAAACAGGGAGTGAAAAACTGTTTTTT
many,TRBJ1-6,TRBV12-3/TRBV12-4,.,CASSRGNNSPLHF,TGTGCCAGCAGTCGGGGTAATAATTCACCCCTCCACTTT
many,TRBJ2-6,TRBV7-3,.,CASSPKHSGANVLTF,TGTGCCAGCAGCCCCAAGCACTCTGGGGCCAACGTCCTGACTTTC
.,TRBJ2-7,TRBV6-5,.,CASSADRFLYEQYF,TGTGCCAGCAGTGCAGACAGGTTCCTCTACGAGCAGTACTTC
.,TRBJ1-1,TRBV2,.,CASSELAEAFF,TGTGCCAGCAGTGAATTGGCTGAAGCTTTCTTT
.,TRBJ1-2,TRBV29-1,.,CSVEDRRGLPYGYTF,TGCAGCGTTGAAGATCGTCGCGGGCTCCCCTATGGCTACACCTTC
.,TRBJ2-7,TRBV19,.,CASSIGDGAYEQYF,TGTGCCAGTAGTATAGGGGACGGAGCCTACGAGCAGTACTTC
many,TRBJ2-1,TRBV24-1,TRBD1,CATSDSRQGGYNEQFF,TGTGCCACCAGTGATTCTCGACAGGGTGGGTACAATGAGCAGTTCTTC
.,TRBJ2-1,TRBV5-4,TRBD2,CASSLGSGGSGEQFF,TGTGCCAGCAGCTTGGGGAGCGGGGGGTCTGGGGAGCAGTTCTTC
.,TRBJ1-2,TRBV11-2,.,CASSLVLGINYGYTF,TGTGCCAGCAGCTTAGTTCTGGGGATAAACTATGGCTACACCTTC
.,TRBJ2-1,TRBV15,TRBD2,CATSRDRSGRRYEQFF,TGTGCCACCAGCAGAGATAGGAGCGGGAGGCGCTATGAGCAGTTCTTC
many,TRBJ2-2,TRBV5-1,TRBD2,CASSTQRGLTGELFF,TGCGCCAGCAGCACCCAGCGGGGGCTCACCGGGGAGCTGTTTTTT
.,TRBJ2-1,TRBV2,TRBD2,CASSDTKRLVTSGWGNEQFF,TGTGCCAGCAGTGACACAAAACGGCTTGTTACTAGCGGGTGGGGGAATGAGCAGTTCTTC
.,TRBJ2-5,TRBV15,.,CATSRERSAVYLETQYF,TGTGCCACCAGCAGAGAGAGGTCGGCAGTTTATTTAGAGACCCAGTACTTC
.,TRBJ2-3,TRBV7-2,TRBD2,CASSSTSGRSADTQYF,TGTGCCAGCAGCTCAACTAGCGGGAGATCTGCAGATACGCAGTATTTT
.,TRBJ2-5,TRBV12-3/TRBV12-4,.,CASTPGYQETQYF,TGTGCCAGCACCCCAGGGTACCAAGAGACCCAGTACTTC
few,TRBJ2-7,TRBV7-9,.,CASSLTSAGNEQYF,TGTGCCAGCAGCTTAACCTCTGCGGGGAACGAGCAGTACTTC
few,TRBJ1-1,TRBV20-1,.,CSAPGEGTEAFF,TGCAGTGCCCCAGGGGAGGGCACTGAAGCTTTCTTT
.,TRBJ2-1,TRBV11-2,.,CASSLGALVASYNEQFF,TGTGCCAGCAGCTTAGGTGCCTTGGTAGCTTCCTACAATGAGCAGTTCTTC
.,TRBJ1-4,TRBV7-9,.,CAGKRGLAEKLFF,TGTGCCGGCAAGAGAGGCCTTGCGGAAAAACTGTTTTTT
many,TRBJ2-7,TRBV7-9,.,CASSRGLVMGGEQYF,TGTGCCAGCAGCCGCGGCTTAGTTATGGGGGGCGAGCAGTACTTC
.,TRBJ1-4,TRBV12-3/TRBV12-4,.,CASSWRENEKPFF,TGTGCTAGCAGTTGGAGGGAGAATGAAAAACCGTTTTTT
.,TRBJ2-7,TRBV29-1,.,CSGTRGPSSYEQYF,TGCAGCGGTACTAGGGGCCCGAGCTCCTACGAGCAGTACTTC
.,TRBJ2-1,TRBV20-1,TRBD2,CSASVAGGIYNEQFF,TGCAGTGCTTCCGTAGCGGGGGGCATCTACAATGAGCAGTTCTTC
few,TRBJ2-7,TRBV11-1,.,CASSPRSGAYEQYF,TGTGCCAGCAGCCCACGGTCAGGGGCCTACGAGCAGTACTTC
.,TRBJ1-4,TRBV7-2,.,CASSPGGYGELFF,TGTGCCAGCAGCCCAGGCGGGTACGGGGAACTGTTTTTT
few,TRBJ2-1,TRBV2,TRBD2,CASSDLTSGRDEQFF,TGTGCCAGCAGTGATTTGACTAGCGGGAGAGATGAGCAGTTCTTC
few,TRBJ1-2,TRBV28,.,CASGSTERAGYTF,TGTGCCAGCGGTTCGACGGAGCGGGCGGGCTACACCTTC
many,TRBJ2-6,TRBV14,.,CASSKAHLYSGANVLTF,TGTGCCAGCAGCAAGGCGCACTTGTACTCTGGGGCCAACGTCCTGACTTTC
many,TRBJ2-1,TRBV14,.,CASSLRTAWGEQFF,TGTGCCAGCAGCCTTCGGACGGCCTGGGGGGAGCAGTTCTTC
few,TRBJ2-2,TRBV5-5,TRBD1,CASSLGDRGTPGELFF,TGTGCCAGCAGCTTGGGGGACAGGGGCACCCCCGGGGAGCTGTTTTTT
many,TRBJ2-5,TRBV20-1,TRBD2,CSARGLALETQYF,TGCAGTGCTCGGGGACTAGCGTTGGAGACCCAGTACTTC
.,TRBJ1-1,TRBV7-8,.,CASGRVLVDTEAFF,TGTGCCAGCGGCAGAGTCCTGGTTGACACTGAAGCTTTCTTT
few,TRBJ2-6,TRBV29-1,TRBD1,CSVEDESGGYSGANVLTF,TGCAGCGTTGAAGATGAATCAGGGGGTTACTCTGGGGCCAACGTCCTGACTTTC
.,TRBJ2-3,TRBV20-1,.,CSASLFRIGTDTQYF,TGCAGTGCTAGCCTGTTTAGGATAGGGACAGATACGCAGTATTTT
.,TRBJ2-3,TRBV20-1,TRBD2,CSAKAGSRQDTQYF,TGCAGTGCTAAAGCGGGGTCACGACAGGATACGCAGTATTTT
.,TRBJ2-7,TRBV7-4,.,CASTRTRSSYEQYF,TGTGCCAGCACCAGGACACGGAGCTCCTACGAGCAGTACTTC
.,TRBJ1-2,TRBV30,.,CAWTGAIGGYTF,TGTGCCTGGACAGGGGCCATTGGTGGCTACACCTTC
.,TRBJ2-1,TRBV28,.,CASSGAQGQGYNEQFF,TGTGCCAGCAGTGGTGCTCAGGGTCAGGGCTACAATGAGCAGTTCTTC
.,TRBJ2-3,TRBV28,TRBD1,CASSFWQGVSTDTQYF,TGTGCCAGCAGTTTCTGGCAGGGGGTCAGCACAGATACGCAGTATTTT
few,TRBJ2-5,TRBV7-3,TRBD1,CASSWNRGETQYF,TGTGCCAGCAGCTGGAACAGGGGAGAGACCCAGTACTTC
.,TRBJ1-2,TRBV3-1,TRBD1,CASSPNLDRGRGYTF,TGTGCCAGCAGCCCTAATCTGGACAGGGGTCGCGGCTACACCTTC